The 26 T cell receptor beta chains below were found in one sample sequenced in a study of blood T cells in healthy people across ages. It was with a sample-barcoded 5' primer and a J-beta primer mix that a second PCR of about 6 to 12 cycles was run. TCRdb re-called the 5' RACE reads through MiXCR, storing one row per CDR3 protein. Altogether approximately 780,000 distinct CDR3 sequences are present, 20% to 30% being singletons, with the ten largest covering around 3%. These data also featured in a second study, about T cells of mothers and their children.

The sequenced sample was blood. The source is a boy aged 10-17 years in good health.

This clonotype occurred a few times. V gene TRBV6-5 combines with J gene TRBJ2-2; D is perhaps TRBD1 (6 bases). Germline V gene data show CDR1 as MNHEY and CDR2 as SVGAGI. The V gene lost 5 bases and the J gene lost 0 bases, with 10 bases spanning the gap. The CDR3 has 15 residues. CDR3 DNA sequence: TGTGCCAGCAGTACAGGGCCCGCGAACACCGGGGAGCTGTTTTTT. Translation: CASSTGPANTGELFF.

The CDR3 here is CASSEVAGAMGDEQFF. The CDR3, as DNA: TGTGCCAGCAGTGAAGTAGCGGGGGCTATGGGGGATGAGCAGTTCTTC. The chain recombines TRBV2 with TRBJ2-1, with TRBD2 matching 9 bases. The CDR3 is made up of 16 amino acids. Germline V gene data show CDR1 as SNHLY and CDR2 as FYNNEI. Trimming at V came to 1 base and at J to 8 bases, leaving 9 bases not matched to a gene.

This clonotype is a singleton in its sample. This rearrangement joins TRBV5-1 to TRBJ1-2; D is perhaps TRBD1 (5 bases). The germline CDR1 and CDR2 sequences are SGHRS and YFSETQ. V lost 3 bases and J 1 base, leaving 13 bases between the germline ends. This CDR3 is built from 15 residues. Written as DNA, the CDR3 is TGCGCCAGCAGCTGGGGCCCGGGAAGTAACTATGGCTACACCTTC. Translation: CASSWGPGSNYGYTF.

This clonotype was observed a handful of times. The chain employs TRBV5-1 and TRBJ2-1, with 14 bases fitting TRBD2. Germline CDR1 and CDR2: SGHRS and YFSETQ. The V gene end was trimmed by 5 bases and the J gene end by 8 bases; junction bases not matched to a gene: 6. The CDR3 contains 15 residues. CDR3 nucleotide sequence: TGCGCCAGCAGTCGAGGACTAGCGGGGGGTCATGAGCAGTTCTTC. It specifies CASSRGLAGGHEQFF.

V is TRBV27 and J is TRBJ2-3; TRBD2 aligns across 10 bases. Unmatched junction bases numbered 7, after V lost 5 bases and J lost 2 bases. Germline CDR1 MNHEY, CDR2 SMNVEV (reference sequence). The CDR3 length is 16 residues. The CDR3 protein is CASSTRTSGLTDTQYF. The CDR3 nucleotides are TGTGCCAGCAGTACCCGGACTAGCGGCCTCACAGATACGCAGTATTTT.

This chain uses TRBV7-2 with TRBJ2-5; either TRBD1 or TRBD2 may supply D (5 bases each). This CDR3 has 15 amino acids. Between the trimmed V and J ends, which lost 4 bases and 5 bases, there was a span of 17 bases. Germline V gives CDR1 SGHTA, CDR2 FQGNSA. In nucleotides, the CDR3 is TGTGCCAGCAGCTCCCGGGGCCTTCTAGAGGAGACCCAGTACTTC. It translates to CASSSRGLLEETQYF.

The chain has TRBV2 and TRBJ2-1; D is possibly TRBD2 (5 bases). With the DNA end fitting TRBJ2-7 better, the J assignment may be wrong. Germline V gene sequence: CDR1 SNHLY, CDR2 FYNNEI. CDR3 length equals 12 residues. The CDR3 protein is CAGKRVSHEQYF. CDR3 nucleotides: TGTGCCGGAAAGAGGGTAAGCCACGAGCAGTACTTC.

V usage is TRBV7-6 and J usage is TRBJ2-2; D might be TRBD2 (6 bases). Between the trimmed V and J ends, which lost 5 bases and 3 bases, there was a span of 7 bases. Germline V gene sequence: CDR1 SGHVS, CDR2 FNYEAQ. The CDR3 is 13 residues long. Written as DNA, the CDR3 is TGTGCCAGCAGCCAGCGGGACACCGGGGAGCTGTTTTTT. Translating it yields CASSQRDTGELFF.

The chain combines TRBV29-1 with TRBJ2-5; D unresolved. Germline V lookup: CDR1 SQVTM, CDR2 ANQGSEA. This CDR3 is built from 12 residues. V was shortened by 2 bases and J by 0 bases, with 4 bases between the two germline ends. CDR3 loop: CSVEKYQETQYF. DNA for the CDR3: TGCAGCGTTGAAAAGTACCAAGAGACCCAGTACTTC.

The chain couples TRBV6-6 to TRBJ2-1; TRBD1 is a possible D gene (6 bases). This CDR3 region has 12 residues. Germline CDR1 is MNHNY and CDR2 is SVGAGI (reference sequence). V lost 11 bases and J 8 bases, leaving 16 bases between the germline ends. The CDR3 here is CAWGRKGDEQFF. CDR3 in DNA: TGTGCCTGGGGCCGTAAGGGGGATGAGCAGTTCTTC.

This clonotype was observed a handful of times. The V gene is TRBV18, the J gene TRBJ2-7, with 7 bases matching TRBD1. Germline CDR1 reads KGHSH; CDR2 reads LQKENI. The CDR3 has 15 residues. V gave up 2 bases and J gave up 3 bases; unmatched junction bases: 7. This chain's CDR3 is CASSPSGTEIYEQYF. CDR3 sequence (DNA): TGTGCCAGCTCACCATCCGGGACAGAGATCTACGAGCAGTACTTC.

The chain uses TRBV20-1 and TRBJ1-2; D unclear. The CDR3 sequence is 12 residues long. Trimming removed 3 bases at V and 4 bases at J, with 9 bases between. Looked up from germline, CDR1 is DFQATT and CDR2 is SNEGSKA (reference sequence). The CDR3 protein is CSASNQAYGYTF. The CDR3 DNA follows: TGCAGTGCTAGTAACCAGGCCTATGGCTACACCTTC.

The DNA for the CDR3 is TGTGCCAGCTCACCGGGTCCAGGGGGGGACGAGCAGTACTTC. This gives the protein CASSPGPGGDEQYF. V gene TRBV18 combines with J gene TRBJ2-7; TRBD1 or TRBD2 may be the D gene (7 bases each). CDR3 length: 14 amino acids. The germline V gene has CDR1 KGHSH and CDR2 LQKENI. V was trimmed by 3 bases and J by 5 bases, leaving 14 bases between them.

Concerning this clonotype itself: Sequence at one end of the junction differs from germline and may be a read error. The CDR3 sequence is CASLPTSGNTIYF. The CDR3, as DNA: TGTGCCAGCTTACCAACCTCTGGAAACACCATATATTTT. The chain links TRBV18 to TRBJ1-3, with D uncertain. CDR1 and CDR2 (germline): KGHSH, LQKENI. The CDR3 covers 13 residues.

V gene TRBV30 combines with J gene TRBJ2-3; TRBD2 matches at 11 bases. This CDR3 spans 16 amino acids. V lost 2 bases and J lost 4; bases outside the gene matches: 8. Germline V CDR1 and CDR2: GTSNPN, SVGIG (reference sequence). The CDR3 DNA reads as TGTGCCTGGAGTCAATTAGCGGGAGGGTTCCCAGATACGCAGTATTTT. Its protein is CAWSQLAGGFPDTQYF.

The chain combines TRBV10-2 with TRBJ2-4; possible D gene TRBD2, 6 bases. The CDR3 length is 12 residues. The V end lost 6 bases, the J end lost 5 bases, and 8 bases lay between the germline ends. Germline V CDR1 and CDR2: WSHSY, SAAADI. This chain's CDR3 is CASRGGQNIQYF. Written as DNA, the CDR3 is TGCGCCAGCAGGGGGGGACAAAACATTCAGTACTTC.

The chain links TRBV20-1 to TRBJ2-5, with no clear D. Trimming stripped 3 bases from V and 5 bases from J, with 7 bases between. Germline values: CDR1 DFQATT, CDR2 SNEGSKA (reference sequence). This CDR3 spans 11 amino acids. CDR3 amino acids: CSARTPETQYF. The CDR3, as DNA: TGCAGTGCTAGGACTCCCGAGACCCAGTACTTC.

V and J are TRBV20-1 and TRBJ1-2; TRBD1 aligns across 9 bases. CDR3 length: 13 residues. With 0 bases clipped from V and 4 bases from J, the junction kept 0 bases outside the gene matches. The germline V gene encodes CDR1 DFQATT and CDR2 SNEGSKA (reference sequence). The chain's CDR3 is CSARETGGYGYTF. The DNA of the CDR3 is TGCAGTGCTAGAGAGACAGGGGGCTATGGCTACACCTTC.

This clonotype was observed a few times. This chain joins TRBV10-3 and TRBJ1-1; D remains ambiguous. This CDR3 region has 13 residues. Germline assignment: CDR1 ENHRY and CDR2 SYGVKD. V lost 10 bases and J 0 bases, leaving 12 bases between the germline ends. The CDR3 nucleotides are TGTGCCACCCAGACTGGAATGAACACTGAAGCTTTCTTT. Its protein is CATQTGMNTEAFF.

This clonotype appeared a single time. The CDR3 coding sequence is TGCGCCAGCAGCTCCTGGGGGGGCCGCGGAGAGACCCAGTACTTC. Protein product: CASSSWGGRGETQYF. V is TRBV5-1 and J is TRBJ2-5, with D maybe TRBD2 (7 bases). Germline-derived CDR1 and CDR2 are SGHRS and YFSETQ. This CDR3 has 15 amino acids. V lost 3 bases and J lost 4, with 16 bases in between.

V is TRBV20-1 and J is TRBJ2-3, with 8 bases aligning to TRBD2. CDR3 length equals 14 residues. V lost 8 bases and J lost 4; bases outside the gene matches: 11. Germline assignment: CDR1 DFQATT and CDR2 SNEGSKA (reference sequence). CDR3 DNA: TGCAGTATCTCGGGAGCGGGGGTATCAGATACGCAGTATTTT. Translating it yields CSISGAGVSDTQYF.

The rearrangement uses TRBV11-2 and TRBJ2-4; D is ambiguous. The germline CDR1 and CDR2 sequences are SGHAT and FQNNGV. The CDR3 covers 14 residues. The V end lost 3 bases, the J end lost 8 bases, and 14 bases lay between the germline ends. In nucleotides, the CDR3 is TGTGCCAGCAGCTTTAATGTATACAGCGACATTCAGTACTTC. It yields the protein CASSFNVYSDIQYF. Supplemented by reference TRBV11-2 and TRBJ2-4, the full variable domain reads EAGVAQSPRYKIIEKRQSVAFWCNPISGHATLYWYQQILGQGPKLLIQFQNNGVVDDSQLPKDRFSAERLKGVDSTLKIQPAKLEDSAVYLCASSFNVYSDIQYFGAGTRLSVL.

This clonotype was recorded a few times. The V gene is TRBV4-1, the J gene TRBJ1-5; a weak D match, TRBD1 (6 bases). CDR1 is MGHRA and CDR2 is YSYEKL in the germline V gene. This CDR3 is built from 17 residues. The V end was cut by 4 bases, the J end by 3 bases, with 19 bases between. The CDR3: CASSPGVRGPLNQPQHF. The CDR3 region has the DNA TGCGCCAGCAGCCCTGGGGTACGGGGGCCACTCAATCAGCCCCAGCATTTT.

A few counts support this clonotype. The chain employs TRBV2 and TRBJ2-7; 9 nucleotides match TRBD1. Per the germline V gene, CDR1 is SNHLY and CDR2 is FYNNEI. The V gene end was trimmed by 1 base and the J gene end by 9 bases; junction bases not matched to a gene: 7. This CDR3 is built from 14 residues. This chain's CDR3 is CASSEGGQGVGQYF. The CDR3 bases are TGTGCCAGCAGTGAAGGGGGACAGGGAGTCGGGCAGTACTTC.

The rearrangement links TRBV18 to TRBJ2-4; TRBD1 matches at 8 bases. This CDR3 is built from 16 residues. From germline, CDR1 is KGHSH and CDR2 LQKENI. With 3 bases clipped from V and 8 bases from J, the junction kept 12 bases outside the gene matches. CDR3 in DNA: TGTGCCAGCTCACCCCAGGGGAAGGACAGGGAGGACATTCAGTACTTC. It is translated as CASSPQGKDREDIQYF.

This clonotype was counted once. This chain joins TRBV28 and TRBJ1-2; 9 nucleotides align to TRBD1. The length of the CDR3 is 17 residues. Germline trimming cut 5 bases from V and 4 bases from J; bases unmatched to any gene: 14. Germline assignment: CDR1 MDHEN and CDR2 SYDVKM. CDR3 in DNA: TGTGCCAGCAGTCCGCCATATTACAGGGGGCATGGCTATGGCTACACCTTC. It yields the protein CASSPPYYRGHGYGYTF.